Listed below are T cell receptor beta chains from one sample, sequenced in a study of CD8+CD57+ T cells in acquired aplastic anemia. TCRdb re-derived calls from the reads in MiXCR, one entry per CDR3 protein. The sample holds 310,000 or so distinct CDR3 sequences, 45% to 65% seen once. Sequencing was performed on sorted CD4+, CD8+, or CD8+CD57+ T cells (not recorded which) from PBMCs. Receptor source: a human donor with aplastic anemia. Both conserved end residues are part of each CDR3. D genes are given only for firm matches. Where a row states a size, it is once, few, many or the class of an expanded clone; other rows omit it.

j_gene | v_gene | d_gene | abundance | CDR3aa | CDR3nt
TRBJ2-7 | TRBV9 | . | many | CASSVESSRSYEQYF | TGTGCCAGCAGCGTAGAATCCTCTCGCTCCTACGAGCAGTACTTC
TRBJ2-5 | TRBV6-4 | TRBD2 | . | CASSAAGGGETQYF | TGTGCCAGCAGTGCAGCGGGAGGCGGAGAGACCCAGTACTTC
TRBJ1-6 | TRBV9 | . | . | CASSVGEVSPLHF | TGTGCCAGCAGCGTAGGGGAGGTGTCACCCCTCCACTTT
TRBJ2-1 | TRBV5-1 | TRBD2 | . | CASSKGTSGIYNEQFF | TGCGCCAGCAGCAAAGGGACTAGCGGGATTTACAATGAGCAGTTCTTC
TRBJ1-6 | TRBV7-2 | . | . | CASSLGTDYNSPLHF | TGTGCCAGCAGCTTAGGGACGGACTATAATTCACCCCTCCACTTT
TRBJ2-7 | TRBV5-1 | TRBD2 | . | CASSHPAGDTYEQYF | TGTGCCAGCAGCCACCCAGCGGGAGACACCTACGAGCAGTACTTC
TRBJ1-1 | TRBV10-3 | . | few | CAISESSRGEAFF | TGTGCCATCAGTGAGTCTTCGAGGGGAGAAGCTTTCTTT
TRBJ2-6 | TRBV5-1 | TRBD2 | many | CASKWFGGTSGSWKSGANVLTF | TGCGCCAGCAAATGGTTCGGCGGGACTAGCGGGTCCTGGAAGTCTGGGGCCAACGTCCTGACTTTC
TRBJ2-2 | TRBV5-4 | . | . | CASSPGHPNTGELFF | TGTGCCAGCAGCCCGGGACACCCGAACACCGGGGAGCTGTTTTTT
TRBJ1-2 | TRBV7-6 | . | . | CASSLGGRVGYGYTF | TGTGCCAGCAGCTTAGGTGGCAGGGTAGGCTATGGCTACACCTTC
TRBJ1-3 | TRBV9 | . | . | CASSSLPEGTIYF | TGTGCCAGCAGCTCCCTACCGGAGGGCACCATATATTTT
TRBJ1-5 | TRBV19 | TRBD1 | few | CASRQGAQGEQPQHF | TGTGCCAGTAGACAGGGGGCGCAGGGAGAACAGCCCCAGCATTTT
TRBJ2-7 | TRBV20-1 | TRBD2 | . | CSATGTSIHEQYF | TGCAGTGCTACAGGGACTAGCATCCACGAGCAGTACTTC
TRBJ2-1 | TRBV7-8 | TRBD2 | . | CASTPEAGGSDNEQFF | TGTGCCAGCACCCCAGAGGCGGGAGGGTCCGACAATGAGCAGTTCTTC
TRBJ1-6 | TRBV7-9 | . | . | CASSLAGGGSYNSPLHF | TGTGCCAGCAGCTTAGCGGGAGGGGGCTCCTATAATTCACCCCTCCACTTT
TRBJ2-7 | TRBV7-3 | . | . | CASSFSAEGYYEQYF | TGTGCCAGCAGCTTCTCCGCAGAGGGGTACTACGAGCAGTACTTC
TRBJ2-7 | TRBV7-3 | TRBD2 | . | CASSLTGRRLAGGQQYF | TGTGCCAGCAGCTTAACGGGCAGGAGACTAGCGGGAGGACAGCAGTACTTC
TRBJ1-2 | TRBV7-8 | . | few | CASSLNHQGAYGYTF | TGTGCCAGCAGCTTAAACCACCAAGGGGCCTATGGCTACACCTTC
TRBJ2-2 | TRBV3-1 | . | many | CASSQTPRGELFF | TGTGCCAGCAGCCAGACCCCCCGCGGGGAGCTGTTTTTT
TRBJ2-5 | TRBV9 | . | . | CASSVEGSGQETQYF | TGTGCCAGCAGCGTAGAAGGCTCCGGGCAAGAGACCCAGTACTTC
TRBJ1-3 | TRBV14 | . | . | CGSSRSGNTIYF | TGTGGCAGCAGTAGGTCTGGAAACACCATATATTTT
TRBJ2-5 | TRBV7-3 | TRBD1 | . | CASNFRGNQETQYF | TGTGCCAGCAATTTCAGGGGGAACCAAGAGACCCAGTACTTC
TRBJ2-3 | TRBV20-1 | . | . | CSTSDPYPTDTQYF | .